The 12 T cell receptor beta chains given below trace back to one sample, sequenced in a study of T cells in Graves' hyperthyroidism and ophthalmopathy. Researchers amplified the TCR beta CDR3 regions from RNA transcripts. With the HTBI primer set, the TCR CDR3 went through a first round of RT-PCR. TCRdb fed the multiplex PCR reads into MiXCR, producing one record per CDR3 protein. This sample has 480,000 or so distinct CDR3 sequences, with 40% to 50% found just once. Sequencing was carried out using peripheral blood or thyroid tissue (not recorded which). These receptors all come from an adult woman with Graves' disease, either hyperthyroidism or ophthalmopathy (not recorded which).

This clonotype was counted many times. The chain recombines TRBV15 with TRBJ2-7; weak D call: TRBD1 (6 bases). V was shortened by 1 base and J by 1 base, with 14 bases between the two germline ends. Germline CDR1 reads LNHNV; CDR2 reads YYDKDF (reference sequence). CDR3 length: 16 residues. The CDR3 protein is CATSRGGRLGSYEQYF. The CDR3 DNA reads TGTGCCACCAGCAGAGGGGGGCGACTGGGTTCCTACGAGCAGTACTTC.

V and J are TRBV12-3 or TRBV12-4 and TRBJ2-7; TRBD1 might be the D (6 bases). Between the trimmed V and J ends, which lost 6 bases and 5 bases, there was a span of 17 bases. The CDR3 extends over 14 amino acids. CDR3 loop: CASRSTQGTDEQYF. The CDR3, as DNA: TGTGCCAGCAGGAGTACCCAGGGGACGGACGAGCAGTACTTC.

This chain links TRBV7-9 with TRBJ2-7, with a tentative D call TRBD1 (5 bases). This CDR3 region has 14 residues. CDR1 and CDR2 from the germline V gene are SEHNR and FQNEAQ (reference sequence). V was shortened by 7 bases and J by 3 bases, with 16 bases between the two germline ends. The CDR3 region is CASIRGRVNYEQYF. CDR3 nucleotides: TGTGCCAGCATAAGGGGAAGAGTGAACTACGAGCAGTACTTC. The whole variable domain, filled in from reference TRBV7-9 and TRBJ2-7, reads DTGVSQNPRHKITKRGQNVTFRCDPISEHNRLYWYRQTLGQGPEFLTYFQNEAQLEKSRLLSDRFSAERPKGSFSTLEIQRTEQGDSAMYLCASIRGRVNYEQYFGPGTRLTVT.

This clonotype came up many times. The chain employs TRBV6-1 and TRBJ1-2, with TRBD1 as a possible D gene (5 bases). Germline loops: CDR1 MNHNS, CDR2 SASEGT. Trimming left V 5 bases short and J 4 bases short, with 11 bases between. The CDR3 extends over 13 amino acids. CDR3 in DNA: TGTGCCAGCAGTCCAGGACACCTCTATGGCTACACCTTC. It is translated as CASSPGHLYGYTF.

Here the CDR3 reads CASSLEGRNTGELFF. The CDR3 nucleotides are TGCGCCAGCAGCTTGGAAGGGAGAAACACCGGGGAGCTGTTTTTT. This chain links TRBV5-1 with TRBJ2-2; possible D gene TRBD2, 5 bases. The CDR3 sequence is 15 residues long. The V and J ends lost 0 bases and 2 bases respectively, with 8 bases between them. Germline V CDR1 and CDR2: SGHRS, YFSETQ. Full variable domain (rest looked up from reference TRBV5-1 and TRBJ2-2): KAGVTQTPRYLIKTRGQQVTLSCSPISGHRSVSWYQQTPGQGLQFLFEYFSETQRNKGNFPGRFSGRQFSNSRSEMNVSTLELGDSALYLCASSLEGRNTGELFFGEGSRLTVL.

The chain links TRBV7-9 to TRBJ1-5, with D maybe TRBD1 (6 bases). CDR1 SEHNR and CDR2 FQNEAQ come from the germline V gene (reference sequence). The CDR3 spans 14 residues. V lost 5 bases and J lost 3, with 11 bases in between. CDR3 sequence reads: CASSQGGFNQPQHF. The CDR3 DNA follows: TGTGCCAGCAGCCAAGGGGGGTTCAATCAGCCCCAGCATTTT.

The gene calls are TRBV29-1 and TRBJ2-5, with D maybe TRBD2 (7 bases). V was trimmed by 3 bases and J by 5 bases, leaving 16 bases between them. The length of the CDR3 is 14 residues. Germline V gives CDR1 SQVTM, CDR2 ANQGSEA. CDR3 loop: CSVDGGAGVETQYF. The CDR3 nucleotides are TGCAGCGTTGATGGGGGGGCAGGTGTGGAGACCCAGTACTTC.

Details on this clonotype: Compared with germline, one end of the junction differs, possibly owing to a read error. The J gene is TRBJ2-7, the V gene TRBV10-3, with D uncertain. The CDR3 has 15 amino acids. Germline values: CDR1 ENHRY, CDR2 SYGVKD. CDR3 sequence reads: CASSASHSRIYEQYF. The CDR3 DNA is TGTGCCAGCAGTGCCTCTCACAGTCGTATCTACGAGCAGTACTTC.

This clonotype was recorded many times. V usage is TRBV7-9 and J usage is TRBJ1-2, with D possibly TRBD1 on 5 matching bases. CDR3 length: 13 amino acids. CDR1 and CDR2 from the germline V gene are SEHNR and FQNEAQ (reference sequence). V lost 5 bases and J lost 4, with 11 bases in between. The DNA for the CDR3 is TGTGCCAGCAGCGGGTCCGGGGGCTATGGCTACACCTTC. Translated: CASSGSGGYGYTF.

This clonotype was recorded at least ten times. The chain joins TRBV7-9 to TRBJ2-5; 10 bases align to TRBD2. There are 15 residues in the CDR3. The germline CDR1 and CDR2 sequences are SEHNR and FQNEAQ (reference sequence). Unmatched junction bases numbered 2, after V lost 1 base and J lost 3 bases. The CDR3 DNA sequence: TGTGCCAGCAGCTTAGGAGGACTAGCGGAAGAGACCCAGTACTTC. It translates to CASSLGGLAEETQYF.

This clonotype was detected ten times or more. The rearrangement links TRBV2 to TRBJ1-2; tentatively, D is TRBD1 (6 bases). Deletions cut 7 bases from V and 1 base from J, with 16 bases between. This CDR3 spans 15 amino acids. Germline V gives CDR1 SNHLY, CDR2 FYNNEI. CDR3 region: CASKDRPIINYGYTF. The CDR3 DNA reads TGTGCCAGCAAGGACAGACCGATTATTAACTATGGCTACACCTTC.

This clonotype has at least ten counts. This rearrangement joins TRBV10-3 to TRBJ2-7; a possible D gene is TRBD2 (6 bases). Trimming shortened V by 4 bases and J by 2 bases, and 9 bases separated the two germline ends. The CDR3 loop spans 13 amino acids. Germline values: CDR1 ENHRY, CDR2 SYGVKD. The DNA for the CDR3 is TGTGCCATCAGTGTTAGCGGAACCTACGAGCAGTACTTC. Amino acid sequence: CAISVSGTYEQYF.